A selection of T cell receptor beta chains follows, all from one sample in a study of beta chain features in type 1 diabetes. Clones were sequenced by immunoSEQ multiplex PCR, and TCRdb holds only the in-frame ones, with some missing. Of more than 550,000 clones in the sample, more than 13% were seen once. The sequencing input was naive CD4+ T cells from blood. These TCRs come from a man between 18 and 35 years old with type 1 diabetes. The CDR3 runs from the conserved cysteine through the conserved F or W. The D gene is left open where the match is weak. For some rows the clone size is stated as once, few or many, or as a class when expanded; others skip it.

j_call: TRBJ2-1; clone_size: few; v_call: TRBV2; d_call: .; cdr3_nt: TGTGCCAGCACTCCGGACAGCTCCTACAATGAGCAGTTCTTC; cdr3_aa: CASTPDSSYNEQFF
j_call: TRBJ1-5; clone_size: few; v_call: TRBV7-2; d_call: .; cdr3_nt: TGTGCCAGCAGCTTAGTACAGGGTCATCAGCCCCAGCATTTT; cdr3_aa: CASSLVQGHQPQHF
j_call: TRBJ1-5; clone_size: few; v_call: TRBV30; d_call: TRBD1; cdr3_nt: TGTGCCTGGGGGACAGTAAATCAGCCCCAGCATTTT; cdr3_aa: CAWGTVNQPQHF
j_call: TRBJ1-2; clone_size: few; v_call: TRBV27; d_call: .; cdr3_nt: TGTGCCAGCATCTCCCTCAAGGGTGCAGCTAACTATGGCTACACCTTC; cdr3_aa: CASISLKGAANYGYTF
j_call: TRBJ2-5; clone_size: .; v_call: TRBV10-3; d_call: TRBD1; cdr3_nt: TGTGCCATCGGGCCACCGGGACAGGGAGTCGGTGTGGCCCAGTACTTC; cdr3_aa: CAIGPPGQGVGVAQYF
j_call: TRBJ2-3; clone_size: .; v_call: TRBV5-1; d_call: .; cdr3_nt: TGCGCCAGCAGCTTGGCGGGGGGCCTGGATACGCAGTATTTT; cdr3_aa: CASSLAGGLDTQYF
j_call: TRBJ2-5; clone_size: few; v_call: TRBV5-4; d_call: .; cdr3_nt: TGTGCCAGCAGCTTGGGTGGGGCCCAAGGAGAGACCCAGTACTTC; cdr3_aa: CASSLGGAQGETQYF
j_call: TRBJ2-3; clone_size: .; v_call: TRBV2; d_call: .; cdr3_nt: TGTGCCAGCAACTGGGCGGATACGCAGTATTTT; cdr3_aa: CASNWADTQYF
j_call: TRBJ1-3; clone_size: few; v_call: TRBV4-3; d_call: .; cdr3_nt: TGCGCCAGCAGCCCCGGGCAGCCACACAGAGGAAACACCATATATTTT; cdr3_aa: CASSPGQPHRGNTIYF
j_call: TRBJ2-2; clone_size: few; v_call: TRBV2; d_call: TRBD1; cdr3_nt: TGTGCCGGCCTACCGGGACAGTGGAACACCGGGGAGCTGTTTTTT; cdr3_aa: CAGLPGQWNTGELFF
j_call: TRBJ2-3; clone_size: .; v_call: TRBV5-1; d_call: TRBD2; cdr3_nt: TGCGCCAGCCAACTAGCGGGGGGCAATCAAGCAAGCACAGATACGCAGTATTTT; cdr3_aa: CASQLAGGNQASTDTQYF
j_call: TRBJ2-1; clone_size: few; v_call: TRBV7-9; d_call: TRBD2; cdr3_nt: TGTGCCAGCAGATCCCTAGCGGGAGGGGGGAATGAGCAGTTCTTC; cdr3_aa: CASRSLAGGGNEQFF